The rows below give T cell receptor beta chains drawn from one sample of a study of T cells in Graves' hyperthyroidism and ophthalmopathy. TCRdb redid the calling of the multiplex PCR reads with MiXCR, one entry per CDR3 protein. The sample holds about 110,000 distinct CDR3 sequences, about 15% seen once. The source material was blood. Every receptor here comes from a woman in her 50s with Graves' hyperthyroidism. Each CDR3 is given with its conserved first and last residue. Fields, in order: D gene, J gene, V gene, clone size, CDR3 protein, CDR3 DNA. The D gene is left open where the match is weak. Clone size is shown for a subset of rows, as once, few, many or a class of expanded clone.

TRBD2 TRBJ2-1 TRBV20-1 . CSAPGTGTSGRPDNEQFF TGCAGTGCCCCCGGGACCGGGACTAGCGGGAGACCTGACAATGAGCAGTTCTTC
. TRBJ2-3 TRBV6-2/TRBV6-3 few CASSLGIAGTQYF TGTGCCAGCTCCTTGGGAATCGCAGGTACGCAGTATTTT
. TRBJ1-5 TRBV20-1 many CSARDKIWSNQPQHF TGCAGTGCTAGAGATAAAATCTGGAGCAATCAGCCCCAGCATTTT
. TRBJ2-5 TRBV7-2 many CASSLGGSGRTQETQYF TGTGCCAGCAGCTTAGGCGGTAGCGGCAGAACCCAAGAGACCCAGTACTTC
. TRBJ1-1 TRBV5-1 many CASSLEPMRNTEAFF TGCGCCAGCAGCTTGGAGCCGATGAGGAACACTGAAGCTTTCTTT
TRBD2 TRBJ2-3 TRBV15 many CATSWTSGRAHTQYF TGTGCCACCAGCTGGACTAGCGGGAGGGCCCATACGCAGTATTTT
. TRBJ2-5 TRBV7-8 few CASSLVGHPGDF TGTGCCAGCAGCTTAGTGGGACACCCTGGGGACTTC
. TRBJ2-4 TRBV18 many CASSPRNDIQYF TGTGCCAGCTCACCCCGGAACGACATTCAGTACTTC
TRBD2 TRBJ2-1 TRBV14 . CASSQGTSGWDEQFF TGTGCCAGCAGCCAAGGGACTAGCGGGTGGGATGAGCAGTTCTTC
. TRBJ2-3 TRBV2 many CASSRADTQYF TGTGCCAGCAGTCGGGCAGATACGCAGTATTTT
TRBD1 TRBJ2-7 TRBV20-1 many CSARSDRDYEQYF TGCAGTGCTAGATCGGACAGGGACTACGAGCAGTACTTC
. TRBJ1-1 TRBV11-2 many CASSLYGVMNTEAFF TGTGCCAGCAGCTTATACGGGGTCATGAACACTGAAGCTTTCTTT
. TRBJ2-2 TRBV2 few CATLRGGNTGELFF TGTGCCACCCTGAGGGGGGGGAACACCGGGGAGCTGTTTTTT
. TRBJ1-2 TRBV10-3 many CAISEARYGYTF TGTGCCATCAGTGAAGCTCGGTATGGCTACACCTTC
. TRBJ2-5 TRBV6-1 . CASSESDQETQYF TGTGCCAGCAGTGAAAGCGACCAAGAGACCCAGTACTTC
TRBD1 TRBJ2-2 TRBV5-6 few CASSLGDRGRSTGELFF TGTGCCAGCAGCTTGGGGGACAGGGGGCGCTCCACCGGGGAGCTGTTTTTT
. TRBJ1-5 TRBV2 many CASLRTAGQPQHF TGTGCCAGTCTCCGGACAGCGGGGCAGCCCCAGCATTTT
TRBD1 TRBJ1-1 TRBV30 . CAWSVGDRDVNTEAFF TGTGCCTGGAGTGTTGGGGACAGGGACGTGAACACTGAAGCTTTCTTT
. TRBJ1-6 TRBV6-1 many CATVTDSNSPLHF TGTGCCACCGTGACGGACAGCAATTCACCCCTCCACTTT
. TRBJ2-2 TRBV7-9 . CASSLRGIETGELFF TGTGCCAGCAGCTTACGAGGGATTGAAACCGGGGAGCTGTTTTTT
. TRBJ1-4 TRBV19 . CASSRREISSKLFF TGTGCCAGTAGTAGGAGGGAGATCTCGTCCAAACTGTTTTTT
. TRBJ2-4 TRBV5-6 many CASSLRGTLAKNIQYF TGTGCCAGCAGCCTTAGGGGGACCCTAGCCAAAAACATTCAGTACTTC
TRBD1 TRBJ1-4 TRBV5-4 many CASSSDRDNEKLFF TGTGCCAGCAGCTCGGACAGGGATAATGAAAAACTGTTTTTT
. TRBJ2-7 TRBV3-1 many CASSRSGDSYEQYF TGTGCCAGCAGCCGCTCGGGGGATTCCTACGAGCAGTACTTC